This T cell receptor beta chain was captured in a study of type 1 regulatory T cells. MiXCR was run by TCRdb on the reads, yielding one entry per CDR3 protein. In the table there are under 30,000 distinct CDR3 sequences, around 47% of which are singletons. About this clonotype itself: The antigen is not known.

The V and J ends lost 3 bases and 1 base, in that order; junction bases with no gene match: 10. Germline V lookup: CDR1 MNHNY, CDR2 SVGAGI (reference sequence). This CDR3 has 17 amino acids. This clonotype originated in a human donor in good health. Sequencing was performed on cultured T cells, either the whole culture or a sorted T cell fraction (not recorded which). V is TRBV6-6 and J is TRBJ1-1; 8 bases are shared with TRBD1. This CDR3 reads CASSYGRTGRGNTEAFF. In DNA, the CDR3 is TGTGCCAGCAGTTATGGTAGGACAGGGAGAGGGAACACTGAAGCTTTCTTT.